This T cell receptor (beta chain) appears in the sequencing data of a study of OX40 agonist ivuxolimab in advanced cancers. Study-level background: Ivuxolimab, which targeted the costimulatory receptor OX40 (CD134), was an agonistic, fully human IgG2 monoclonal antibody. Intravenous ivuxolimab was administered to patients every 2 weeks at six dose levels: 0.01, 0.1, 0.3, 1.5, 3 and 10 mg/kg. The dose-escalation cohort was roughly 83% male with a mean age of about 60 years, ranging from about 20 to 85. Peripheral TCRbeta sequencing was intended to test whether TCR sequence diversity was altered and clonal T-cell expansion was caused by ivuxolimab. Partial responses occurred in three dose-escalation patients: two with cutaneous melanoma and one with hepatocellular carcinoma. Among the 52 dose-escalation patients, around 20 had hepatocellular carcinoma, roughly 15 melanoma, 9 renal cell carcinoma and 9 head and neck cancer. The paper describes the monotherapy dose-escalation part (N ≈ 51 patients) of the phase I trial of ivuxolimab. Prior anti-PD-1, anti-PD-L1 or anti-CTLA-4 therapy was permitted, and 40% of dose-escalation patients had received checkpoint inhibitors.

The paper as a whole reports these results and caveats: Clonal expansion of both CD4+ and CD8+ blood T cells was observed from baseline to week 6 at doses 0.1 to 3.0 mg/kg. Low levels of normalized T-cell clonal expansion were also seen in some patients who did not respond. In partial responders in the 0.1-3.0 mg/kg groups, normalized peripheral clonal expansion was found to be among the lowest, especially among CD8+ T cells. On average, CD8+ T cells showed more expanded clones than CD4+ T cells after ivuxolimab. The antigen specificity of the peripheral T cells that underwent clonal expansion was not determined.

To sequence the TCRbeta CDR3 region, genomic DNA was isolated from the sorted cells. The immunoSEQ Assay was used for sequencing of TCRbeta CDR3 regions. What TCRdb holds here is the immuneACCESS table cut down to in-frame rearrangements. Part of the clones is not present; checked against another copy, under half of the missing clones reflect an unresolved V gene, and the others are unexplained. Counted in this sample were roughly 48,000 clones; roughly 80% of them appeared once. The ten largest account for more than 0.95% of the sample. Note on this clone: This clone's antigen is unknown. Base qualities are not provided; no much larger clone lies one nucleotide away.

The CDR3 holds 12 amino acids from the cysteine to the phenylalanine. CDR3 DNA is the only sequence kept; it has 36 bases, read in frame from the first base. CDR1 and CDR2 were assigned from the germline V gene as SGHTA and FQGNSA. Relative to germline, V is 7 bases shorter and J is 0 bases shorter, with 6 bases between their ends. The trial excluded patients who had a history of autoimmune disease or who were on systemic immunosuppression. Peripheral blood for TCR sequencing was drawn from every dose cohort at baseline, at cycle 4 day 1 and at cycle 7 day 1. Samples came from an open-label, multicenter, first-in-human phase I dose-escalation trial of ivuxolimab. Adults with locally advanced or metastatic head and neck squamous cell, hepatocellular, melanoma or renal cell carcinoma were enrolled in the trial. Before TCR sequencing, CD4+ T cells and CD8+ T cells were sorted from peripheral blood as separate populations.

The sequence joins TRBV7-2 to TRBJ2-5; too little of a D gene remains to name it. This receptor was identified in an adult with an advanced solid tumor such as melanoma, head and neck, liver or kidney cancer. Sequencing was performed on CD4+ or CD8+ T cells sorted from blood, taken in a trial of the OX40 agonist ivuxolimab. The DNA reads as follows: TGTGCCAGCACCAACAACCAAGAGACCCAGTACTTC. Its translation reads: CASTNNQETQYF.